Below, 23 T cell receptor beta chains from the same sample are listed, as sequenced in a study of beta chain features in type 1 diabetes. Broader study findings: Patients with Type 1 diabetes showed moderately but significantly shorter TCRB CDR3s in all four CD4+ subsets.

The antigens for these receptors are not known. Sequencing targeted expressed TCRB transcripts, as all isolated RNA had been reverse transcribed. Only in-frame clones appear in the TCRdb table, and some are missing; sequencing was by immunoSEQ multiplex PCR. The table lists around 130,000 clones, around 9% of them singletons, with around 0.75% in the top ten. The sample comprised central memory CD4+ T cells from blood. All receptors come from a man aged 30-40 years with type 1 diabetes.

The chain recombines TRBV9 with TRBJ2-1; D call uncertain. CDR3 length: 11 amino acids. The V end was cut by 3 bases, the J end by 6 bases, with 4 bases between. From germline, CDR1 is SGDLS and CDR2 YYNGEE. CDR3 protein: CASSALNEQFF. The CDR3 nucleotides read TGTGCCAGCAGCGCACTCAATGAGCAGTTCTTC.

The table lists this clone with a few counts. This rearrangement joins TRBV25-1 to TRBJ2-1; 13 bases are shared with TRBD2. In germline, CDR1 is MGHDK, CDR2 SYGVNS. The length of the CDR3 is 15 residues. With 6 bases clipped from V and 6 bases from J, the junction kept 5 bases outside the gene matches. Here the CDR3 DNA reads TGTGCCAGCAGAACTAGCGGGGGGGCCGGCAATGAGCAGTTCTTC. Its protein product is CASRTSGGAGNEQFF.

CDR3 DNA: TGTGCCAGCAGCTCGAGTCAGGGTAGGGGTGAAAAACTGTTTTTT. This translates into CASSSSQGRGEKLFF. This chain uses TRBV7-8 with TRBJ1-4, with TRBD1 as a possible D gene (5 bases). The germline CDR1 and CDR2 sequences are SGHVS and FQNEAQ. With 4 bases removed from V and 7 bases from J, the gap between germline ends came to 16 bases. CDR3 length equals 15 residues.

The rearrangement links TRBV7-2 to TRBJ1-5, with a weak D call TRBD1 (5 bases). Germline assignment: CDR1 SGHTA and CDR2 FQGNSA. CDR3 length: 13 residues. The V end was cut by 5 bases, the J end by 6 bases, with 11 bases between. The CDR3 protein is CASSSRVAQPQHF. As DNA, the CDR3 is TGTGCCAGCAGCAGCAGGGTCGCTCAGCCCCAGCATTTT.

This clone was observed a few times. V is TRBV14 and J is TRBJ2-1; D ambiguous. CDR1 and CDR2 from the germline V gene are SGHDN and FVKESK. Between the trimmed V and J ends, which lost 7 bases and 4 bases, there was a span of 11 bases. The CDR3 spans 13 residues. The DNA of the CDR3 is TGTGCCAGCACTCCCAGTTTGTACAATGAGCAGTTCTTC. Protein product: CASTPSLYNEQFF.

The DNA of the CDR3 is TGTGCCAGCAGTATAACAGGGGGCGCGTTTGGCACCGGGGAGCTGTTTTTT. Translating gives CASSITGGAFGTGELFF. V gene TRBV7-3 combines with J gene TRBJ2-2; TRBD1 matches at 9 bases. V was pared by 6 bases and J by 4 bases, with 12 bases of the junction left unmatched. The CDR3 has 17 amino acids. The germline V gene encodes CDR1 SGHTA and CDR2 FQGTGA.

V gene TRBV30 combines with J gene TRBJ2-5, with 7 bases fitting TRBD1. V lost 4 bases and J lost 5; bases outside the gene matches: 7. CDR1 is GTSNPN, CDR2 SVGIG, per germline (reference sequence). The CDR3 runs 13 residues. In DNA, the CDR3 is TGTGCCTGGACCGACAGGGTAGGGGAGACCCAGTACTTC. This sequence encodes CAWTDRVGETQYF.

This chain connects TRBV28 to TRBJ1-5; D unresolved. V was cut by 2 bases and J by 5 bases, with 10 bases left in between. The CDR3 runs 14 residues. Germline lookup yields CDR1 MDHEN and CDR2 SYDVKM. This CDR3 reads CASSLAHRDQPQHF. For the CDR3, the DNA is TGTGCCAGCAGTTTAGCCCATCGGGATCAGCCCCAGCATTTT.

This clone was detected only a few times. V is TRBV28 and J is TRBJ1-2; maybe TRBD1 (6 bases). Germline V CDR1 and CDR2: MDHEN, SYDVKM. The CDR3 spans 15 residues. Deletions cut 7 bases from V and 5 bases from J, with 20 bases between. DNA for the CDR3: TGTGCCAGCAATCCCCCACAGGGAGGGAGGTATGGCTACACCTTC. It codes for CASNPPQGGRYGYTF.

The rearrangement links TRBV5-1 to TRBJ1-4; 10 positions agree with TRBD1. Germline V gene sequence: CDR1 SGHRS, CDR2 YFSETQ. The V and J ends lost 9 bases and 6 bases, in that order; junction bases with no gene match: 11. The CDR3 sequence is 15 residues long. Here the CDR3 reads CATAMTGTGDEKLFF. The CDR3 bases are TGCGCCACGGCGATGACCGGGACAGGGGATGAAAAACTGTTTTTT.

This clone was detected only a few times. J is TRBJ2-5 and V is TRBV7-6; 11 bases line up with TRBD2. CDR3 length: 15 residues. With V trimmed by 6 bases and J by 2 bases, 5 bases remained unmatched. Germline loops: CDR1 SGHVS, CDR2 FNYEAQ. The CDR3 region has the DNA TGTGCCAGCAGGTTACTAGCGGGGGCGCAAGAGACCCAGTACTTC. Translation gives CASRLLAGAQETQYF.

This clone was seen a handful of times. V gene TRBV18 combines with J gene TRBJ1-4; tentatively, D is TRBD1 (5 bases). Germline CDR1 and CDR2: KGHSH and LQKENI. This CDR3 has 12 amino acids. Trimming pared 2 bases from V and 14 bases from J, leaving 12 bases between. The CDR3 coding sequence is TGTGCCAGCTCACCATCAGCCGGGGGGCTGTTTTTT. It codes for CASSPSAGGLFF. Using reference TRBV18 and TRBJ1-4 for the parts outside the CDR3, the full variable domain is NAGVMQNPRHLVRRRGQEARLRCSPMKGHSHVYWYRQLPEEGLKFMVYLQKENIIDESGMPKERFSAEFPKEGPSILRIQQVVRGDSAAYFCASSPSAGGLFFGSGTQLSVL.

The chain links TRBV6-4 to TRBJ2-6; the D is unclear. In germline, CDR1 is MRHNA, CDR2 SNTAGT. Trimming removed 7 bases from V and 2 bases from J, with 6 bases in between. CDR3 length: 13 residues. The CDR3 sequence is CASKEPGANVLTF. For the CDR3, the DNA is TGTGCCAGCAAAGAGCCTGGGGCCAACGTCCTGACTTTC.

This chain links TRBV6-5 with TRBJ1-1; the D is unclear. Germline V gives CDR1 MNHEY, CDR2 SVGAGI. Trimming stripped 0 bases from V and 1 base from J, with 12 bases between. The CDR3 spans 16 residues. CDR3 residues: CASSYSYTARNTEAFF. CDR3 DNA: TGTGCCAGCAGTTACTCTTATACAGCCAGGAACACTGAAGCTTTCTTT.

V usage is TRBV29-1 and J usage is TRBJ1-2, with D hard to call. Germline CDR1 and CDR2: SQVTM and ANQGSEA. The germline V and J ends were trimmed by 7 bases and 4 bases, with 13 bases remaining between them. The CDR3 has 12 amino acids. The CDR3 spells CSASGGIYGYTF. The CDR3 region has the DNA TGCAGCGCCTCGGGAGGAATCTATGGCTACACCTTC.

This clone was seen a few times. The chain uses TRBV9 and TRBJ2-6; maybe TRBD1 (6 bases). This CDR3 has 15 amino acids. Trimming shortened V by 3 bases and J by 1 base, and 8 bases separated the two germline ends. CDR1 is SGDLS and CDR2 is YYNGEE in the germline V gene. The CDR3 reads CASSAQGSGANVLTF. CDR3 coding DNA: TGTGCCAGCAGCGCACAGGGTTCTGGGGCCAACGTCCTGACTTTC.

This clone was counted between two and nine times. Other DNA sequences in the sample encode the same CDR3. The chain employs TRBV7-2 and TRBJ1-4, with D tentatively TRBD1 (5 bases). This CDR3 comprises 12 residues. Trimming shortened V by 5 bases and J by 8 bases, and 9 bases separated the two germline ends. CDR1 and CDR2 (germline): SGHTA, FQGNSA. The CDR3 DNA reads TGTGCCAGCAGCCCCCAGGGAGAAAAACTGTTTTTT. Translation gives CASSPQGEKLFF. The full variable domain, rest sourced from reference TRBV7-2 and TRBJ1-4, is GAGVSQSPSNKVTEKGKDVELRCDPISGHTALYWYRQSLGQGLEFLIYFQGNSAPDKSGLPSDRFSAERTGGSVSTLTIQRTQQEDSAVYLCASSPQGEKLFFGSGTQLSVL.

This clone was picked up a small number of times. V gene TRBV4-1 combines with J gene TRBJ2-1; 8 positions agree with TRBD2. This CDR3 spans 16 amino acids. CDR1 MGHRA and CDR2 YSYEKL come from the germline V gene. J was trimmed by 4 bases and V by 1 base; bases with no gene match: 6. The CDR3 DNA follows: TGCGCCAGCAGCCAAGCCTCCGGGACTAGGTACAATGAGCAGTTCTTC. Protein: CASSQASGTRYNEQFF.

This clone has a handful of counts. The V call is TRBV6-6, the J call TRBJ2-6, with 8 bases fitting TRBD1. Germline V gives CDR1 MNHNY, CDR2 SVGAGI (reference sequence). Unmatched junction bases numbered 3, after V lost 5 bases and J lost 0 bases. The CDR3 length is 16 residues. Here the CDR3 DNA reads TGTGCCAGCAGTCGGACAGGGAGCTCTGGGGCCAACGTCCTGACTTTC. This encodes CASSRTGSSGANVLTF.

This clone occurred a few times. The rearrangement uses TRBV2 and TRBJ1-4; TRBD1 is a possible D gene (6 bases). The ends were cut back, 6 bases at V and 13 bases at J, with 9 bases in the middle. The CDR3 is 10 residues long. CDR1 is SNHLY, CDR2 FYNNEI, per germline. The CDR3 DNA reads TGTGCCAGCAGCGGACAGAGACTGTTTTTT. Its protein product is CASSGQRLFF.

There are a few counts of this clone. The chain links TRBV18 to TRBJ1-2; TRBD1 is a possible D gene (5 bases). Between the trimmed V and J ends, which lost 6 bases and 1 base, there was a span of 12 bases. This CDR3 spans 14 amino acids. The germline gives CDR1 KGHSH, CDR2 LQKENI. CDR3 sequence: CASSRTDSNYGYTF. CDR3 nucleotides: TGTGCCAGCTCCCGTACCGACAGTAACTATGGCTACACCTTC.

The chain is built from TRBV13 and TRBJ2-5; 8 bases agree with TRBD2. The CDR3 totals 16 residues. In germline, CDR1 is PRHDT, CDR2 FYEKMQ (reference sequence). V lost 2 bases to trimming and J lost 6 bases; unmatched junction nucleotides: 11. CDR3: CASSLSQDGGAKTQYF. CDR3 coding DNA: TGTGCCAGCAGCTTAAGCCAGGACGGGGGGGCGAAGACCCAGTACTTC.

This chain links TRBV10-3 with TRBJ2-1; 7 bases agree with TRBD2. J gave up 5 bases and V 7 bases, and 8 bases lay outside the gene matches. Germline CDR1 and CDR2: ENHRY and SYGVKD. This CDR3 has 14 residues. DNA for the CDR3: TGTGCCATCAACGGGGCTAGCGGAAACAATGAGCAGTTCTTC. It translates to CAINGASGNNEQFF.